One and the same sample provided the 18 T cell receptor beta chains below, sequenced in a study of technical replicates of blood from a few donors. TCRdb keeps only in-frame clones here, not all; method: immunoSEQ multiplex PCR. The repertoire holds more than 90,000 clones, with almost 96% as singletons. The sequenced sample was T cells isolated from PBMCs. Receptors originate from a human donor in good health.

The V and J genes are TRBV27 and TRBJ2-3; TRBD2 aligns across 7 bases. V lost 6 bases, J lost 2 bases, and 2 bases stayed unmatched. This CDR3 has 13 residues. From germline, CDR1 is MNHEY and CDR2 SMNVEV (reference sequence). CDR3 bases: TGTGCCAGCAGCCGGGGGGTCACAGATACGCAGTATTTT. It encodes CASSRGVTDTQYF.

The V call is TRBV18, the J call TRBJ1-2; D is undetermined. Germline V gene sequence: CDR1 KGHSH, CDR2 LQKENI. The V gene lost 1 base and the J gene lost 7 bases, with 19 bases spanning the gap. This CDR3 comprises 16 residues. The CDR3 here is CASSPQSNRAAGGYTF. CDR3 nucleotide sequence: TGTGCCAGCTCACCACAGTCCAACAGAGCGGCCGGTGGCTACACCTTC.

The chain carries TRBV4-1 and TRBJ2-7; 8 bases map to TRBD2. After removal of 3 bases from V and 2 bases from J, the junction contained 6 bases not matched to a gene. The CDR3 totals 15 residues. Germline V gene lookup returns CDR1 MGHRA and CDR2 YSYEKL. CDR3 DNA sequence: TGCGCCAGCAGCCACGGACTAGCCCGCCCCTACGAGCAGTACTTC. Its protein is CASSHGLARPYEQYF.

CDR3 loop: CASITGGPPGELFF. The CDR3 nucleotides read TGTGCCAGCATAACGGGAGGCCCTCCCGGGGAGCTGTTTTTT. This chain uses TRBV28 with TRBJ2-2, with 7 bases aligning to TRBD2. Looked up from germline, CDR1 is MDHEN and CDR2 is SYDVKM. Germline trimming cut 7 bases from V and 6 bases from J; bases unmatched to any gene: 8. The CDR3 totals 14 residues.

This clone appeared a single time. The rearrangement links TRBV28 to TRBJ1-1; 9 nucleotides match TRBD1. V was clipped by 3 bases and J by 1 base; unmatched bases: 15. In germline, CDR1 is MDHEN, CDR2 SYDVKM. The CDR3 has 19 residues. The CDR3 spells CASSLWPVPGQGWNTEAFF. The CDR3 bases are TGTGCCAGCAGTTTGTGGCCCGTTCCGGGACAGGGCTGGAACACTGAAGCTTTCTTT.

Points on this clone: Other DNA sequences of this sample code for an identical CDR3. The chain is built from TRBV2 and TRBJ1-1; 8 bases align to TRBD1. Germline-derived CDR1 and CDR2 are SNHLY and FYNNEI. The CDR3 has 13 amino acids. J gave up 1 base and V 6 bases, and 1 base lay outside the gene matches. DNA of the CDR3: TGTGCCAGCAGCGGACAGGGGAACACTGAAGCTTTCTTT. Amino acid sequence: CASSGQGNTEAFF.

Only one count was recorded for this clone. This chain links TRBV2 with TRBJ2-2; 15 positions agree with TRBD2. Trimming took 8 bases from V and 1 from J; bases not matched to a gene: 8. Germline loops: CDR1 SNHLY, CDR2 FYNNEI. The CDR3 has 18 residues. The CDR3 DNA reads as TGTGCCAGCGTCGTGGGACTAGCGGGAGGTTGGAACACCGGGGAGCTGTTTTTT. This gives the protein CASVVGLAGGWNTGELFF.

The CDR3, as DNA: TGTGCCAGCAGACCTAGCGGGGGGAACACCGGGGAGCTGTTTTTT. Translated, it gives CASRPSGGNTGELFF. This sequence joins TRBV7-8 and TRBJ2-2, with TRBD2 matching over 10 bases. The J segment lost 1 base and the V segment lost 6 bases, leaving 2 bases of the junction unmatched. Germline V gene lookup returns CDR1 SGHVS and CDR2 FQNEAQ. The CDR3 spans 15 residues. Supplemented by reference TRBV7-8 and TRBJ2-2, the full variable domain reads GAGVSQSPRYKVAKRGQDVALRCDPISGHVSLFWYQQALGQGPEFLTYFQNEAQLDKSGLPSDRFFAERPEGSVSTLKIQRTQQEDSAVYLCASRPSGGNTGELFFGEGSRLTVL.

This sequence joins TRBV5-8 and TRBJ1-5; maybe TRBD1 (5 bases). V was pared by 3 bases and J by 1 base, with 17 bases between. The CDR3 length is 17 residues. Germline loops: CDR1 SGHTS, CDR2 YDEGEE. The CDR3 bases are TGTGCCAGCAGCTCCCGGAGGGGCTCAGGGAGCAATCAGCCCCAGCATTTT. It yields the protein CASSSRRGSGSNQPQHF.

This chain joins TRBV5-1 and TRBJ2-2; 8 bases agree with TRBD2. CDR3 length: 16 amino acids. Germline V lookup: CDR1 SGHRS, CDR2 YFSETQ. Trimming removed 4 bases from V and 1 base from J; junction bases left unmatched: 6. CDR3 amino acids: CASSAAGLVNTGELFF. CDR3 bases: TGCGCCAGCAGCGCTGCGGGACTAGTGAACACCGGGGAGCTGTTTTTT.

The chain recombines TRBV5-1 with TRBJ2-6, with TRBD1 identical over 7 bases. Germline CDR1 is SGHRS and CDR2 is YFSETQ. With 1 base clipped from V and 2 bases from J, the junction kept 3 bases outside the gene matches. CDR3 length: 16 amino acids. CDR3 residues: CASSLTGEAGANVLTF. The CDR3 DNA reads TGCGCCAGCAGCTTGACAGGGGAAGCTGGGGCCAACGTCCTGACTTTC.

In its sample, this clone was seen a few times. The chain is built from TRBV9 and TRBJ1-1, with D possibly matching TRBD1 (5 bases). Germline V CDR1 and CDR2: SGDLS, YYNGEE. The CDR3 extends over 15 amino acids. Trimming removed 0 bases at V and 4 bases at J, with 13 bases between. This chain's CDR3 is CASSVVTDPFTEAFF. Written as DNA, the CDR3 is TGTGCCAGCAGCGTAGTGACAGATCCATTCACTGAAGCTTTCTTT. Full variable domain (rest looked up from reference TRBV9 and TRBJ1-1): DSGVTQTPKHLITATGQRVTLRCSPRSGDLSVYWYQQSLDQGLQFLIQYYNGEERAKGNILERFSAQQFPDLHSELNLSSLELGDSALYFCASSVVTDPFTEAFFGQGTRLTVV.

The chain employs TRBV9 and TRBJ2-2; D is unclear. Germline assignment: CDR1 SGDLS and CDR2 YYNGEE. Between the trimmed V and J ends, which lost 4 bases and 6 bases, there was a span of 7 bases. The CDR3 extends over 12 amino acids. CDR3 coding DNA: TGTGCCAGCAGCTCGGTGGCCGGGGAGCTGTTTTTT. It codes for CASSSVAGELFF. Variable domain in full (rest from reference TRBV9 and TRBJ2-2): DSGVTQTPKHLITATGQRVTLRCSPRSGDLSVYWYQQSLDQGLQFLIQYYNGEERAKGNILERFSAQQFPDLHSELNLSSLELGDSALYFCASSSVAGELFFGEGSRLTVL.

CDR3 in DNA: TGTGCCAGCAGCGCTGGACAGGGCCCCAATCAGCCCCAGCATTTT. Translation: CASSAGQGPNQPQHF. The rearrangement links TRBV6-5 to TRBJ1-5; 8 positions match TRBD1. J gave up 3 bases and V 6 bases, and 7 bases lay outside the gene matches. Germline assignment: CDR1 MNHEY and CDR2 SVGAGI. The CDR3 spans 15 residues.

CDR3 in amino acids: CASSTSTDTQYF. In DNA form, the CDR3 reads TGTGCCAGCAGCACTAGCACAGATACGCAGTATTTT. The chain links TRBV2 to TRBJ2-3; D is undetermined. The CDR3 consists of 12 residues. The germline V and J ends were trimmed by 6 bases and 0 bases, with 4 bases remaining between them. Germline V gene sequence: CDR1 SNHLY, CDR2 FYNNEI.

This clone has only a few counts. The chain employs TRBV19 and TRBJ2-7; D is unclear. The germline CDR1 and CDR2 sequences are LNHDA and SQIVND (reference sequence). Trimming cost V 2 bases and J 6 bases, with 11 bases left between them. This CDR3 region has 13 residues. CDR3 amino acids: CASSIPLVGEQYF. The CDR3 nucleotides are TGTGCCAGTAGTATACCCCTAGTGGGCGAGCAGTACTTC.

The V and J genes are TRBV5-6 and TRBJ2-3, with 13 nucleotides matching TRBD2. The V and J ends lost 4 bases and 2 bases, in that order; junction bases with no gene match: 4. Germline V CDR1 and CDR2: SGHDT, YYEEEE. CDR3 length equals 16 residues. CDR3 nucleotides: TGTGCCAGCAGCCCGGGACTAGCGGGACCCACAGATACGCAGTATTTT. Its protein is CASSPGLAGPTDTQYF.

The rearrangement joins TRBV10-3 to TRBJ2-5, with 10 bases matching TRBD2. V shed 2 bases, J shed 5 bases, and the junction held 8 bases outside the gene matches. The CDR3 has 16 amino acids. The germline V gene has CDR1 ENHRY and CDR2 SYGVKD. The CDR3 coding sequence is TGTGCCATCAGTGAGACCCTAGCGGGAGCGGGGGAGACCCAGTACTTC. It encodes CAISETLAGAGETQYF.